Below are 27 T cell receptor beta chains sequenced from a single sample in a study of graft-versus-host responses after intestinal transplantation. The method was immunoSEQ multiplex PCR; TCRdb's version includes in-frame clones alone and lacks a portion of them. This table holds some 7,000 clones, about two thirds found once. Researchers processed graft tissue to release intraepithelial and lamina propria lymphocytes. Sequences were derived from ileum tissue, sampled roughly 50 days after transplant. All receptors come from a human patient who received an intestinal transplant, so some T cells may come from the graft donor.

CDR3 in amino acids: CASSSYRASGYTF. The CDR3 bases are TGTGCCAGCAGCAGCTACAGGGCAAGCGGCTACACCTTC. The chain employs TRBV7-9 and TRBJ1-2, with D possibly being TRBD1 (6 bases). The CDR3 is 13 amino acids. Trimming removed 5 bases at V and 8 bases at J, with 15 bases between. Germline V gives CDR1 SEHNR, CDR2 FQNEAQ (reference sequence).

The rearrangement uses TRBV28 and TRBJ2-7; TRBD1 matches 8 bases. Germline-derived CDR1 and CDR2 are MDHEN and SYDVKM. V dropped 4 bases and J dropped 3; count of bases not matched to a gene: 5. CDR3 length equals 14 residues. CDR3 loop: CASSSLTGVYEQYV. The CDR3, as DNA: TGTGCCAGCAGTTCGCTGACAGGGGTCTACGAGCAGTACGTC.

This clone was detected only a few times. The chain is built from TRBV5-4 and TRBJ2-5, with 7 bases that match TRBD2. CDR1 is SGHNT, CDR2 YYREEE, per germline (reference sequence). The CDR3 is 12 residues long. V shed 4 bases and J 4 bases; nucleotides not matched to a gene: 1. The CDR3 here is CASSRGGETQYF. The CDR3 DNA reads TGTGCCAGCAGCCGCGGGGGAGAGACCCAGTACTTC.

This chain connects TRBV7-9 to TRBJ2-1, with 7 bases identical to TRBD1. Losses at the gene ends were 6 bases for V and 4 bases for J; bases not matched to a gene: 6. The CDR3 is made up of 14 amino acids. The germline gives CDR1 SEHNR, CDR2 FQNEAQ (reference sequence). The CDR3 DNA is TGTGCCAGCAGTCTCGACAGGGAGTACAATGAGCAGTTCTTC. Translating it yields CASSLDREYNEQFF.

V usage is TRBV27 and J usage is TRBJ2-1; 14 bases fit TRBD2. J lost 9 bases, V lost 5 bases, and 9 bases had no gene match. The CDR3 has 16 amino acids. Looked up from germline, CDR1 is MNHEY and CDR2 is SMNVEV (reference sequence). The CDR3 nucleotides read TGTGCCAGCAGTACCCAGACTAGCGGGGGGGCCGGTGAGCAGTTCTTC. Translated: CASSTQTSGGAGEQFF.

The CDR3 region is CASCPDREYGYTF. In DNA form, the CDR3 reads TGTGCCAGCTGCCCGGACAGGGAATATGGCTACACCTTC. This chain links TRBV2 with TRBJ1-2; TRBD1 aligns across 8 bases. The germline CDR1 and CDR2 sequences are SNHLY and FYNNEI. The CDR3 length is 13 residues. V shed 8 bases and J 5 bases; nucleotides not matched to a gene: 7.

In its sample, this clone was seen once. V is TRBV6-1 and J is TRBJ2-1; tentatively, D is TRBD1 (6 bases). Germline CDR1 is MNHNS and CDR2 is SASEGT. The germline V and J ends were trimmed by 5 bases and 9 bases, with 11 bases remaining between them. The CDR3 sequence is 12 residues long. CDR3 protein: CASSLQGAEQFF. CDR3 bases: TGTGCCAGCAGTCTACAGGGAGCTGAGCAGTTCTTC.

The V gene is TRBV15, the J gene TRBJ1-2; D might be TRBD1 (5 bases). The germline gives CDR1 LNHNV, CDR2 YYDKDF (reference sequence). The CDR3 length is 16 residues. The V end lost 0 bases, the J end lost 5 bases, and 16 bases lay between the germline ends. The CDR3 loop is CATSRDQRTGPYGYTF. The CDR3 DNA sequence: TGTGCCACCAGCAGAGATCAGAGAACAGGCCCATATGGCTACACCTTC.

V and J are TRBV7-9 and TRBJ1-2, with 8 nucleotides matching TRBD1. Trimming at V came to 5 bases and at J to 0 bases, leaving 17 bases not matched to a gene. Germline V gene sequence: CDR1 SEHNR, CDR2 FQNEAQ (reference sequence). This CDR3 spans 19 amino acids. Here the CDR3 reads CASSTTQSGTGVPNYGYTF. The CDR3 DNA reads TGTGCCAGCAGCACAACGCAGTCCGGGACAGGCGTTCCTAACTATGGCTACACCTTC.

This chain joins TRBV4-2 and TRBJ2-3; TRBD2 agrees at 11 bases. The CDR3 covers 17 residues. V was clipped by 0 bases and J by 8 bases; unmatched bases: 10. CDR1 LGHNA and CDR2 YNFKEQ come from the germline V gene. DNA for the CDR3: TGTGCCAGCAGCCAAGAGCCTAGCGGGGGGACGTCAGGTACGCAGTATTTT. Protein product: CASSQEPSGGTSGTQYF.

The chain couples TRBV6-5 to TRBJ1-1; no firm D call. The CDR3 is 14 amino acids. The germline gives CDR1 MNHEY, CDR2 SVGAGI. Trimming cost V 0 bases and J 2 bases, with 7 bases left between them. CDR3 in amino acids: CASSYSTANTEAFF. In nucleotides, the CDR3 is TGTGCCAGCAGTTACTCGACTGCTAACACTGAAGCTTTCTTT.

The rearrangement uses TRBV10-3 and TRBJ1-1; the match to TRBD1 covers 7 bases. The CDR3 spans 20 residues. The J segment lost 0 bases and the V segment lost 0 bases, leaving 16 bases of the junction unmatched. Germline lookup yields CDR1 ENHRY and CDR2 SYGVKD. The DNA of the CDR3 is TGTGCCATCAGTGAGTCTGATTATTCGGTTCCGGGACAGATGAACACTGAAGCTTTCTTT. This codes for CAISESDYSVPGQMNTEAFF.

This clone turned up a few times. This chain joins TRBV7-2 and TRBJ1-2, with 7 bases matching TRBD1. Germline V CDR1 and CDR2: SGHTA, FQGNSA. V trimming: 5 bases; J trimming: 7 bases; junction bases outside the gene matches: 7. The CDR3 covers 13 residues. CDR3 bases: TGTGCCAGCAGCATCAGACAGGGAGGTGGCTACACCTTC. It encodes CASSIRQGGGYTF.

This sequence joins TRBV5-1 and TRBJ2-1; D is unresolved. Germline CDR1 and CDR2: SGHRS and YFSETQ. Deletions cut 5 bases from V and 6 bases from J, with 9 bases between. The CDR3 sequence is 12 residues long. The CDR3, as DNA: TGCGCCAGCAGTCTTTCCCGCAATGAGCAGTTCTTC. It is translated as CASSLSRNEQFF.

This chain connects TRBV5-1 to TRBJ1-2; 12 bases agree with TRBD1. The length of the CDR3 is 19 residues. With 1 base clipped from V and 5 bases from J, the junction kept 15 bases outside the gene matches. Germline values: CDR1 SGHRS, CDR2 YFSETQ. Here the CDR3 reads CASSLYPGTGGPKGYGYTF. The CDR3 DNA follows: TGCGCCAGCAGCTTGTACCCCGGGACAGGGGGCCCTAAAGGGTATGGCTACACCTTC.

V is TRBV9 and J is TRBJ2-5; 10 positions match TRBD2. Germline assignment: CDR1 SGDLS and CDR2 YYNGEE. Losses at the gene ends were 0 bases for V and 0 bases for J; bases not matched to a gene: 8. The length of the CDR3 is 18 residues. The CDR3 loop is CASSVGSGGPSYQETQYF. CDR3 DNA sequence: TGTGCCAGCAGCGTAGGTAGCGGGGGGCCCTCGTACCAAGAGACCCAGTACTTC.

The V and J genes are TRBV5-1 and TRBJ2-3; D is ambiguous. The length of the CDR3 is 12 residues. CDR1 is SGHRS, CDR2 YFSETQ, per germline. Trimming shortened V by 5 bases and J by 5 bases, and 9 bases separated the two germline ends. In nucleotides, the CDR3 is TGCGCCAGCAGGGGCACACAAGATACGCAGTATTTT. It yields the protein CASRGTQDTQYF. The variable domain in full, with the rest retrieved from reference TRBV5-1 and TRBJ2-3, is KAGVTQTPRYLIKTRGQQVTLSCSPISGHRSVSWYQQTPGQGLQFLFEYFSETQRNKGNFPGRFSGRQFSNSRSEMNVSTLELGDSALYLCASRGTQDTQYFGPGTRLTVL.

This chain joins TRBV5-1 and TRBJ2-5; the match to TRBD2 covers 11 bases. The CDR3 sequence is 16 residues long. Germline V CDR1 and CDR2: SGHRS, YFSETQ. The J segment lost 2 bases and the V segment lost 4 bases, leaving 7 bases of the junction unmatched. CDR3 DNA: TGCGCCAGCAGCAAAACTAGCGGGGGCCAACAAGAGACCCAGTACTTC. It specifies CASSKTSGGQQETQYF.

By proportion, this clone is medium-sized. V and J are TRBV6-6 and TRBJ1-6; TRBD1 matches 7 bases. From germline, CDR1 is MNHNY and CDR2 SVGAGI (reference sequence). V lost 6 bases, J lost 6 bases, and 5 bases stayed unmatched. This CDR3 region has 14 residues. Here the CDR3 DNA reads TGTGCCAGCAGCCATGGGACAGTTAATTCACCCCTCCACTTT. The encoded protein is CASSHGTVNSPLHF.

The chain recombines TRBV28 with TRBJ1-1; possible D gene TRBD1, 5 bases. The germline CDR1 and CDR2 sequences are MDHEN and SYDVKM. Trimming took 5 bases from V and 0 from J, leaving 10 bases between them. The CDR3 covers 14 residues. CDR3 loop: CASSVRVMNTEAFF. The CDR3 DNA sequence: TGTGCCAGCAGTGTCAGGGTAATGAACACTGAAGCTTTCTTT.

The CDR3 DNA follows: TGTGCCAGTAGTATAGGACAGAAAAGCAATCAGCCCCAGCATTTT. Its translation is CASSIGQKSNQPQHF. This chain links TRBV19 with TRBJ1-5, with a possible D match to TRBD1 (5 bases). The V end was cut by 1 base, the J end by 1 base, with 8 bases between. CDR1 LNHDA and CDR2 SQIVND come from the germline V gene (reference sequence). The CDR3 is made up of 15 amino acids.

The chain couples TRBV9 to TRBJ1-1; D possibly corresponds to TRBD1 (6 bases). Trimming pared 1 base from V and 3 bases from J, leaving 10 bases between. CDR1 SGDLS and CDR2 YYNGEE come from the germline V gene. The CDR3 loop spans 14 amino acids. The CDR3 DNA follows: TGTGCCAGCAGCGTACGGGACATCGACACTGAAGCTTTCTTT. Translation gives CASSVRDIDTEAFF.

The gene calls are TRBV4-3 and TRBJ2-3, with a tentative D call TRBD1 (6 bases). This CDR3 is 16 amino acids long. The V end lost 0 bases, the J end lost 2 bases, and 12 bases lay between the germline ends. Germline-derived CDR1 and CDR2 are LGHNA and YSLEER. The DNA for the CDR3 is TGCGCCAGCAGCCAAGAGGGGGACACACTCACAGATACGCAGTATTTT. It is translated as CASSQEGDTLTDTQYF.

The chain recombines TRBV19 with TRBJ1-2; 9 nucleotides align to TRBD1. The CDR3 runs to 15 residues. Losses at the gene ends were 10 bases for V and 3 bases for J; bases not matched to a gene: 12. Germline V lookup: CDR1 LNHDA, CDR2 SQIVND (reference sequence). The CDR3 nucleotides are TGTGCCACCGGGACAGGGAATTCTTGGTACTATGGCTACACCTTC. Translated: CATGTGNSWYYGYTF.

By proportion, this clone is medium-sized (0.01 to 0.1%). The chain uses TRBV19 and TRBJ1-2; 9 nucleotides line up with TRBD1. The CDR3 is 14 amino acids. The germline gives CDR1 LNHDA, CDR2 SQIVND (reference sequence). Unmatched junction bases numbered 7, after V lost 5 bases and J lost 6 bases. CDR3 sequence: CASSLRDREHGYTF. In DNA form, the CDR3 reads TGTGCCAGTAGTCTCCGGGACAGGGAGCATGGCTACACCTTC.

Notes on this clone: This same CDR3 is encoded by further DNA sequences in the sample. The chain links TRBV5-4 to TRBJ1-5; unclear D gene. The CDR3 covers 12 residues. The V and J ends lost 4 bases and 7 bases respectively, with 9 bases between them. CDR1 is SGHNT, CDR2 YYREEE, per germline (reference sequence). The CDR3 DNA is TGTGCCAGCAGCCTTCTAGGACAGCCCCAGCATTTT. Translating gives CASSLLGQPQHF.

This clone is termed medium-sized. The chain carries TRBV19 and TRBJ1-2; D remains unclear. This CDR3 is built from 13 residues. The germline V gene has CDR1 LNHDA and CDR2 SQIVND (reference sequence). V was pared by 3 bases and J by 4 bases, with 9 bases between. CDR3 DNA sequence: TGTGCCAGTAGTATCTCCCAGATCTATGGCTACACCTTC. It codes for CASSISQIYGYTF.